This T cell receptor (beta chain) was profiled in a study of breast tumors, draining lymph nodes, adjacent tissues. Whole-study findings and limits: The lymph node origin of tumor T cells was framed as consistent with a hypothesis, not demonstrated. Tumor and nontumor repertoires were significantly more similar in luminal-like than in basal-like breast cancer. Tumor TCR diversity was below lymph nodes but above nontumor tissue.

The lymph nodes were axillary draining lymph nodes from breast cancer patients. This clonotype was detected once. Its matching antigen is unknown. TCRdb recomputed calls from the multiplex PCR reads with MiXCR, one row per CDR3 protein. In the table there are approximately 150,000 distinct CDR3 sequences, 32% of which are singletons. The CDR3 runs to 15 residues. The ends were cut back, 0 bases at V and 6 bases at J, with 13 bases in the middle. Germline V gene sequence: CDR1 SGHRS, CDR2 YFSETQ. The chain uses TRBV5-1 and TRBJ1-5; tentative D call: TRBD1 (6 bases). The receptor comes from a female donor with breast cancer. Some clones in this sample may be carry-over from other donors' samples. The sequenced sample consisted of axillary lymph node tissue. For the CDR3, the DNA is TGCGCCAGCAGCTTGGTTGGGGGGCGCGGTCAGCCCCAGCATTTT. Protein: CASSLVGGRGQPQHF.